This entry describes one T cell receptor beta chain. This entry comes from a study of regulatory T cells in long-lasting Graves disease. V was clipped by 5 bases and J by 2 bases, with 10 bases between them. This CDR3 is 13 amino acids long. In germline, CDR1 is DFQATT, CDR2 SNEGSKA (reference sequence). Stated time point: newly diagnosed GD, antithyroid drugs for less than 3 months. Extracted RNA from PBMCs served as the source of the TCR library. With iRepertoire HTBI primers and Arm-PCR of CDR3 regions, TCR beta libraries were built. One entry per CDR3 protein, called by TCRdb with MiXCR from the multiplex PCR reads. The sample carries 400,000 to 650,000 distinct CDR3 sequences, roughly 16% recorded once. These data are also associated with another study on T cells in Graves' hyperthyroidism and ophthalmopathy.

The rearrangement links TRBV20-1 to TRBJ1-5; D is ambiguous. The origin of this receptor is a woman aged 35-65 years with Graves disease. The sequences come from peripheral blood mononuclear cells (PBMCs), collected at new diagnosis, from a patient treated with antithyroid drugs. CDR3 sequence reads: CSAGEDGNQPQHF. CDR3 nucleotides: TGCAGTGCTGGGGAGGACGGCAATCAGCCCCAGCATTTT.